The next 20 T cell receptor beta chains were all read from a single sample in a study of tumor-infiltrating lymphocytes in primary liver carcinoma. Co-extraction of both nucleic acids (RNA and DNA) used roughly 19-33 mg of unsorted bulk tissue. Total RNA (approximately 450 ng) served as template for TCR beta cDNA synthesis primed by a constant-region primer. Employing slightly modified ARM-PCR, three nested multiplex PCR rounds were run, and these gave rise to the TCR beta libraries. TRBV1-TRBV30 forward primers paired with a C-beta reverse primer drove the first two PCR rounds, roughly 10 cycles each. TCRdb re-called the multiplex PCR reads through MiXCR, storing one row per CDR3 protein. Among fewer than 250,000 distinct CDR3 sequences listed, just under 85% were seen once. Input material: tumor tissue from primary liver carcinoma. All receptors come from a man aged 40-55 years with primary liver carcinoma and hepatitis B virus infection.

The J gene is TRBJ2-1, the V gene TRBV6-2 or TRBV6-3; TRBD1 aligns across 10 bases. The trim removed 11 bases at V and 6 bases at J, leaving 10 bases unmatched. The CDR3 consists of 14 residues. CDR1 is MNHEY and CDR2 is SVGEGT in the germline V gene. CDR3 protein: CARIGTGDPNEQFF. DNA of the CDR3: TGTGCCCGCATAGGGACAGGGGATCCCAATGAGCAGTTCTTC.

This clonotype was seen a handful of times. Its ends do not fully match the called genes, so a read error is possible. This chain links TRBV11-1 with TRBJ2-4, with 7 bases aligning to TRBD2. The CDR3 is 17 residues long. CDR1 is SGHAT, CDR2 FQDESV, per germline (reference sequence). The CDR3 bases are TGTGCTAGCAACTTTCCCGGGACCAGCGGGACCAAAAACATTCGGTACTTC. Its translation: CASNFPGTSGTKNIRYF.

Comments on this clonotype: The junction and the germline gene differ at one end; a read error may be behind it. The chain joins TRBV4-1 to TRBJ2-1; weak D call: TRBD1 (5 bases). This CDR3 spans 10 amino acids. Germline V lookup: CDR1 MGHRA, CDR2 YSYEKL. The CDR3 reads CASSAGQQSF. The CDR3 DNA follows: TGCGCCAGCAGCGCAGGACAACAGTCCTTC.

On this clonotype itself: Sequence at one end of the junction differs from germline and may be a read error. In DNA, the CDR3 is TGTGCCAACAGTGAGGCAAGGGAAAAGGCGCCCCAGCGTTTT. It yields the protein CANSEAREKAPQRF. The chain has TRBV6-1 and TRBJ1-5, with D hard to call. The CDR3 contains 14 residues. CDR1 is MNHNS and CDR2 is SASEGT in the germline V gene.

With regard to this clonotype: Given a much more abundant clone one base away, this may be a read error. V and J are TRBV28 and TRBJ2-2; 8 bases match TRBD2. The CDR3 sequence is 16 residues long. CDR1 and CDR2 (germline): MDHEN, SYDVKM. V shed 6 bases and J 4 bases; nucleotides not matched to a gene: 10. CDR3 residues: CASRNPSGSVTGELFF. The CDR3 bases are TGTGCCAGCAGAAACCCCAGCGGGAGTGTCACCGGGGAGCTGTTTTTT.

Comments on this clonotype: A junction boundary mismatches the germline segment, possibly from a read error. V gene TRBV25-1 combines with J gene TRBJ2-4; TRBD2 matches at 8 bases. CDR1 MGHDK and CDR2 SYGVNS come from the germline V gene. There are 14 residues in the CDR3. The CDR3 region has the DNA TGTGCCAGCAGTGAGACTAGCGCCAAAAACATTCAGCACTTC. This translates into CASSETSAKNIQHF. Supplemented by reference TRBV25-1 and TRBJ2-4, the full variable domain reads EADIYQTPRYLVIGTGKKITLECSQTMGHDKMYWYQQDPGMELHLIHYSYGVNSTEKGDLSSESTVSRIRTEHFPLTLESARPSHTSQYLCASSETSAKNIQHFGAGTRLSVL.

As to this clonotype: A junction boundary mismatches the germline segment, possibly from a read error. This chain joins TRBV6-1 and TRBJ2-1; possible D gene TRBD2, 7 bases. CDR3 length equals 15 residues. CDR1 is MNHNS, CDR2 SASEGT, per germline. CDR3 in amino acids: CASRGRLAGDNEHFF. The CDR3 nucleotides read TGTGCCAGCAGAGGACGACTCGCGGGGGACAATGAGCACTTCTTC.

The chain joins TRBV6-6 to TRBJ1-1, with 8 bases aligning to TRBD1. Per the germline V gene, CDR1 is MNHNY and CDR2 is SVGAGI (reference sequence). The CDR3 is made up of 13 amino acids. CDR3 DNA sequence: TGTGCGAGTAGCACAGGGGGGGCTACTGAAGCTTTCTTT. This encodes CASSTGGATEAFF.

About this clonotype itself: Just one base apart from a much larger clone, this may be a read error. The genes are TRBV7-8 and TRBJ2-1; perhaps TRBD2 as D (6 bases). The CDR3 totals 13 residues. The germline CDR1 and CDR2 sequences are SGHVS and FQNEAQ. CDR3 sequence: CASSSLASNEQLF. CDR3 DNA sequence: TGTGCCAGCAGCTCACTAGCTTCAAATGAGCAGCTCTTC.

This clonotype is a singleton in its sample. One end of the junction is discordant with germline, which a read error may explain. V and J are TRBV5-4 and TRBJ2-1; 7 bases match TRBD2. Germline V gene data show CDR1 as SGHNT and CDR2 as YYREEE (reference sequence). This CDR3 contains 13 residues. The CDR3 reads CATTGGRPNDQFF. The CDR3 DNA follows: TGTGCCACGACTGGCGGGAGACCCAATGATCAGTTCTTC.

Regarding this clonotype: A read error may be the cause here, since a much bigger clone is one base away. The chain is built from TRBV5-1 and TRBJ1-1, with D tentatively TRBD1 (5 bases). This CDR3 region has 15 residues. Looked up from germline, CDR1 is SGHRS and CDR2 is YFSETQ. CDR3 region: CANSLDNPGGTEAFF. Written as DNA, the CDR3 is TGCGCCAACAGCTTGGATAATCCGGGGGGCACTGAAGCTTTCTTT.

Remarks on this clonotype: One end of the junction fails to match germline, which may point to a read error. CDR3 sequence: CASNLASSSSFGEQFF. In DNA, the CDR3 is TGTGCCAGCAACTTAGCCTCGAGTAGCTCATTCGGTGAGCAGTTCTTC. The chain has TRBV7-8 and TRBJ2-1; no clear D. This CDR3 has 16 residues. Germline CDR1 and CDR2: SGHVS and FQNEAQ.

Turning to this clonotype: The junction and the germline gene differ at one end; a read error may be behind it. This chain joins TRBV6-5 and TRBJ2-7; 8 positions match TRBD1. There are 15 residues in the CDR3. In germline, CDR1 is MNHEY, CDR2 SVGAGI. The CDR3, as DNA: TGTGTCAGCAGTTATGGACAGGGAAGAGCCTACGAGCAGTACTTC. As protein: CVSSYGQGRAYEQYF.

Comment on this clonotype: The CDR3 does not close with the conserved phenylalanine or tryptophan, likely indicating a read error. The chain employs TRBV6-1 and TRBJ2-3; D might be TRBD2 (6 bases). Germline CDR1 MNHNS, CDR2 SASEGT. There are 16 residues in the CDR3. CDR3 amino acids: CVSTAQRAASTDTQYL. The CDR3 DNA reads TGTGTCAGCACCGCCCAGCGGGCGGCTAGCACAGATACGCAGTATCTT.

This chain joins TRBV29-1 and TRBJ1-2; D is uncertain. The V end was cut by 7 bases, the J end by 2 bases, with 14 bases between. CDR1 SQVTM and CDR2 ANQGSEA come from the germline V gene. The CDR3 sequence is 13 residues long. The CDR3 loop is CSATGVGNYGYTF. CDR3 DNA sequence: TGCAGCGCTACTGGAGTTGGAAACTATGGCTACACCTTC.

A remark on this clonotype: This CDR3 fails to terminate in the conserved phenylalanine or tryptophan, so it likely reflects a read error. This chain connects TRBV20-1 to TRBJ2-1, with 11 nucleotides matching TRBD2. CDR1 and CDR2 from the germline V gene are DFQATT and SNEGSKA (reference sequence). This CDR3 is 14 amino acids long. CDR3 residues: CRARDLLAGEEQFI. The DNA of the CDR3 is TGCAGAGCTAGAGATTTACTAGCGGGAGAAGAGCAGTTCATC.

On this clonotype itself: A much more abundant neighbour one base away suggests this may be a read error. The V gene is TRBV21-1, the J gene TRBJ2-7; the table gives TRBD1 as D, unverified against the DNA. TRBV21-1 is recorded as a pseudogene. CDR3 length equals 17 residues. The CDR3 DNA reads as TGTGCCAGCAGCCGAACTCCCTCGGGGACAGTGGCGCGCGAGCATTACTTC. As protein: CASSRTPSGTVAREHYF.

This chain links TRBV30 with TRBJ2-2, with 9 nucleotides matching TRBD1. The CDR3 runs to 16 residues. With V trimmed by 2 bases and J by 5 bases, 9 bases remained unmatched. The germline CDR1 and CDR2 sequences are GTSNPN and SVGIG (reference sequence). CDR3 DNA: TGTGCCTGGAGTCCCGAACAGGGGGCTGATACCGGGGAGCTGTTTTTT. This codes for CAWSPEQGADTGELFF.

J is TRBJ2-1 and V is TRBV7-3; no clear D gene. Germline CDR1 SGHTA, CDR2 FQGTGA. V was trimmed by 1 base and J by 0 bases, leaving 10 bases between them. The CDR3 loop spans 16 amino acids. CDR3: CASSLNDPNSYNEQFF. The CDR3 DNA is TGTGCCAGCAGCTTAAACGACCCAAACTCCTACAATGAGCAGTTCTTC.

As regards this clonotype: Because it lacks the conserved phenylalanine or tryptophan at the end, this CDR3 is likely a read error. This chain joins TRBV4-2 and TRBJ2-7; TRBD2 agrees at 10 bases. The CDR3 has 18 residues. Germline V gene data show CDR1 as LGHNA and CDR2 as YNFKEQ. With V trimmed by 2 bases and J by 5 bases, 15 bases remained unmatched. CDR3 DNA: TGTGCCAGCAGCCAAAACTCCCCGAGTAGCGGGAGGAAAGACGAGCAGTACTCC. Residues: CASSQNSPSSGRKDEQYS.